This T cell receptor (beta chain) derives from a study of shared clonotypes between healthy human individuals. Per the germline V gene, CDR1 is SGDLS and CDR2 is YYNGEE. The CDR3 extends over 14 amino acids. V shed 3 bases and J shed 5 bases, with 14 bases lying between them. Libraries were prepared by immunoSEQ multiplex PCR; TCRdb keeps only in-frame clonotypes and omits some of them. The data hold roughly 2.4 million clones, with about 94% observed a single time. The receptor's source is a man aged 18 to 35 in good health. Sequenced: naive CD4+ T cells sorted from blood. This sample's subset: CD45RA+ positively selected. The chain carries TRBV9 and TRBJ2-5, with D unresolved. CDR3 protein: CASSGNPLGETQYF. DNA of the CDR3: TGTGCCAGCAGCGGAAACCCTCTGGGGGAGACCCAGTACTTC.